Below are 7 T cell receptor beta chains sequenced from a single sample in a study of identical twins. Each CDR3 protein gets one entry after TCRdb re-called the 5' RACE reads with MiXCR. Of about 720,000 distinct CDR3 sequences in the sample, over 8.5% were seen once. The data were also submitted as part of a second study, on yellow fever vaccine responses in identical twins.

The source material was PBMCs. The receptor source for this set is a woman in her late teens or twenties in good health.

This clonotype was detected only a few times. The CDR3: CASTPDKTQETQYF. The DNA of the CDR3 is TGTGCCAGCACCCCGGACAAAACCCAAGAGACCCAGTACTTC. The gene calls are TRBV6-1 and TRBJ2-5; D perhaps matches TRBD1 (5 bases). Germline assignment: CDR1 MNHNS and CDR2 SASEGT. This CDR3 contains 14 residues. The ends were cut back, 7 bases at V and 1 base at J, with 13 bases in the middle.

As for this clonotype: Given a much more abundant clone one base away, this may be a read error. This rearrangement joins TRBV29-1 to TRBJ2-2; D is perhaps TRBD2 (5 bases). CDR1 is SQVTM, CDR2 ANQGSEA, per germline. The CDR3 runs to 11 residues. V lost 7 bases, J lost 6 bases, and 9 bases lay in between. CDR3 nucleotides: TGCAGCGCGACTATAGCCGGGGAGCTGTTTTTT. Amino acids: CSATIAGELFF.

This clonotype was counted ten times or more. DNA for the CDR3: TGTGCCAGCAGTTACACAGGGGGTAATTCACCCCTCCACTTT. It encodes CASSYTGGNSPLHF. The V gene is TRBV6-5, the J gene TRBJ1-6; 8 nucleotides align to TRBD1. With 2 bases clipped from V and 6 bases from J, the junction kept 0 bases outside the gene matches. The germline CDR1 and CDR2 sequences are MNHEY and SVGAGI. The CDR3 is made up of 14 amino acids.

Many counts were recorded for this clonotype. J is TRBJ1-2 and V is TRBV20-1; D may be TRBD1 (6 bases). This CDR3 is 14 amino acids long. The V end lost 1 base, the J end lost 5 bases, and 14 bases lay between the germline ends. Germline CDR1 DFQATT, CDR2 SNEGSKA (reference sequence). CDR3 region: CSARVQGVSYGYTF. CDR3 bases: TGCAGTGCTAGAGTACAGGGAGTTAGTTATGGCTACACCTTC.

At least ten counts were recorded for this clonotype. The genes are TRBV29-1 and TRBJ2-3, with D perhaps TRBD1 (6 bases). In germline, CDR1 is SQVTM, CDR2 ANQGSEA. The CDR3 is made up of 14 amino acids. V was pared by 5 bases and J by 1 base, with 13 bases between. The CDR3 DNA reads as TGCAGCGTTCATCCGACAGGTGGCACAGATACGCAGTATTTT. Translation: CSVHPTGGTDTQYF.

J is TRBJ2-7 and V is TRBV20-1, with TRBD2 identical over 10 bases. Germline CDR1 DFQATT, CDR2 SNEGSKA (reference sequence). The ends lost 6 bases at V and 1 base at J; junction bases unmatched: 9. The CDR3 is made up of 15 amino acids. CDR3 protein: CSAHFGTSVSYEQYF. CDR3 DNA: TGCAGTGCCCACTTCGGGACTAGCGTATCCTACGAGCAGTACTTC.

This clonotype has at least ten counts. The genes are TRBV29-1 and TRBJ2-1; D possibly corresponds to TRBD2 (5 bases). CDR3 length: 13 residues. V gave up 8 bases and J gave up 5 bases, with 16 bases separating them. Germline CDR1 reads SQVTM; CDR2 reads ANQGSEA. CDR3 protein: CSQSGLVDNEQFF. In DNA form, the CDR3 reads TGCAGCCAGAGCGGACTGGTGGACAATGAGCAGTTCTTC.